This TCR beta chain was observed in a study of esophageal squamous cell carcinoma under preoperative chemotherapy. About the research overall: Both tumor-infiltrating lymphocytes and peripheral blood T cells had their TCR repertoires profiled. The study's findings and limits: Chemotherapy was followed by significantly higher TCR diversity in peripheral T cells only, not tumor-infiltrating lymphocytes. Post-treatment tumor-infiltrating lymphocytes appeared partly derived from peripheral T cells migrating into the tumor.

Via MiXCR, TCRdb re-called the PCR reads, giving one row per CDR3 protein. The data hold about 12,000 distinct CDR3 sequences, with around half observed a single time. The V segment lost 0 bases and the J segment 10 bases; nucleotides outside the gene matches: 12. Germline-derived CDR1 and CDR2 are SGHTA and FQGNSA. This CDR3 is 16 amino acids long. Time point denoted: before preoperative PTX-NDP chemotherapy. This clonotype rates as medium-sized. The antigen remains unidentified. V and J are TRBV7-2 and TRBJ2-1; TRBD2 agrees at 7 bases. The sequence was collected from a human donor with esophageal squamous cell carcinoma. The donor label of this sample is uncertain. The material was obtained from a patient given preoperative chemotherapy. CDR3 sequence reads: CASSLAGLVGSEEQFF. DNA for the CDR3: TGTGCCAGCAGCTTAGCCGGACTAGTCGGGTCGGAGGAGCAGTTCTTC.